This T cell receptor (beta chain) was retrieved from a study of T cell responses to AZD1222 COVID-19 vaccine (dated by TCRdb to the early 2020s). With respect to the entire study: Because spike-specific TCR depth and breadth did not differ between the two schedules, AZD1222 recipients who got a second dose at roughly 4 weeks were pooled with those who got a second dose at roughly 12 weeks. A total of 230 to 250 trial participants underwent TCR sequencing, of whom 207 had received two doses of AZD1222 and approximately 26 had received two doses of the MenACWY control vaccine. Enrollment into the trials was organized by age into subgroups of 18-55, 56-69 and 70-plus years, and those subgroups contained approximately 150, 30 and 60 TCR-sequenced participants, respectively. Results the study describes overall, beyond this receptor: A significant rise in spike-specific TCR breadth and depth was observed after two AZD1222 doses relative to day 0 and relative to MenACWY recipients. Participants were mostly white British, with more females than males. The authors suggested clonal diversity may have been underestimated. Epitopes outside the regions mutated in the B.1.351 and B.1.1.7 variants were reportedly recognized by nearly half of the unique spike-specific TCRs. Because no samples from the day 14 peak response were available, repertoires could be characterized only after the peak T cell response. In the small 56-69-year group, the increase in depth fell short of significance, most likely because of low power. Conclusions about previously exposed vaccinees are limited because only a handful of AZD1222 recipients were SARS-CoV-2 seropositive at baseline. Vaccine-associated CD4 TCRs spanned the whole spike protein, with dominant responses in regions 160-218 and 743-854.

The CDR3 starts with the cysteine, ends with the phenylalanine, and has 18 residues. Only the CDR3 part of the read is kept: 54 bases, read in frame from the first base. CDR1 and CDR2 were assigned from the germline V gene (reference sequence) as DFQATT and SNEGSKA. V loses 3 bases at its end and J loses 1 base; junction bases beyond the gene matches: 8. The CDR3 regions of human TCRbeta chains were analyzed by immunosequencing. Under the source paper's analysis protocol: TCRs in the repertoires were compared against a reference library of SARS-CoV-2-specific TCRs that had been generated with the MIRA antigen-specificity platform. Breadth was defined as the fraction of unique TCRs that were SARS-CoV-2-associated. Depth was defined as the fraction of total T cells that were SARS-CoV-2-associated. Using the MIRA data, each spike-specific TCR was mapped to the spike region that the TCR reacts to and placed in a CD4 or CD8 class. Log10-transformed breadth and depth values were compared by one-way ANOVA with Sidak's multiple comparisons tests. TCRdb holds this immuneACCESS table with in-frame rearrangements only. Some clones are missing; in checked studies, unresolved V genes explain under half, and the rest has no known cause. That table gives V, J and clone size, and the DNA gave D and trimming. Within this sample are 90,000 to 150,000 clones, with 75% to 90% of them counted one time only. In total, the top ten clones hold just under 9.5% of the sample.

This specimen's time point label, interpreted: baseline before first vaccination. Vaccinee samples came from UK trials COV001 and COV002, including a single-blind randomized controlled phase 2/3 trial of AZD1222 (ChAdOx1 nCoV-19) in healthy adults. For TCRbeta chain sequencing, PBMC samples from trial participants were taken at day 0 and at day 28 after the second dose. As to this clone: There is no known antigen for this receptor. The input lacks base qualities; no much larger clone sits a single base away.

Sequencing was performed on peripheral blood, taken on day 0 of AZD1222 vaccination. The TCR originated in an adult in good health. The chain is assembled from TRBV20-1 and TRBJ1-6, with 11 middle bases fitting TRBD1. The DNA reads TGCAGTGCTAGTTACGGGACAGGGGGATTTTCCTATAATTCACCCCTCCACTTT. It is translated as CSASYGTGGFSYNSPLHF.